The sequence of this T cell receptor (beta chain) was determined in a study of T cell responses to AZD1222 COVID-19 vaccine. Background on the study: The study pooled second doses at about 4 or about 12 weeks.

General study results and limits: Scientists sampled the repertoires only once the peak T cell response had passed.

Method: immunoSEQ multiplex PCR; TCRdb's copy keeps in-frame clones and lacks some. Among about 100,000 clones listed, 90% were seen once. Details on this clone: Its antigen is undetermined.

This CDR3 has 16 amino acids. Germline loops: CDR1 MDHEN, CDR2 SYDVKM. Trimming removed 5 bases from V and 1 base from J, with 17 bases in between. The TCR was taken from an adult in good health. This chain uses TRBV28 with TRBJ1-1; D gene uncertain. This specimen was peripheral blood, taken on day 0 of AZD1222 vaccination. This chain's CDR3 is CASSPLSRIPNTEAFF. The CDR3 DNA is TGTGCCAGCAGTCCCCTCTCGCGAATTCCGAACACTGAAGCTTTCTTT. The full variable domain, rest sourced from reference TRBV28 and TRBJ1-1, is DVKVTQSSRYLVKRTGEKVFLECVQDMDHENMFWYRQDPGLGLRLIYFSYDVKMKEKGDIPEGYSVSREKKERFSLILESASTNQTSMYLCASSPLSRIPNTEAFFGQGTRLTVV.